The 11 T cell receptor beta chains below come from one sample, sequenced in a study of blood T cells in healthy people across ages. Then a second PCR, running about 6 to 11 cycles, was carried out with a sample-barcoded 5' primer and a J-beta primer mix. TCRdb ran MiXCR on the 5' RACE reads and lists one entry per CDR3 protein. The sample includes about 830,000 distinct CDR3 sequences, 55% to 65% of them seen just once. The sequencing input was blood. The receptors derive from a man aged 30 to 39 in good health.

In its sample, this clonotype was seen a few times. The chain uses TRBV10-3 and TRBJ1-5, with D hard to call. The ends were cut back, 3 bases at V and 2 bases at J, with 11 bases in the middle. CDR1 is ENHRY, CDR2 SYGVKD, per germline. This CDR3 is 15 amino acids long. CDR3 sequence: CAISDREGGNQPQHF. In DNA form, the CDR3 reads TGTGCCATCAGTGACCGGGAGGGCGGCAATCAGCCCCAGCATTTT.

CDR3 loop: CASSPVDRELYEQYF. For the CDR3, the DNA is TGTGCCAGCAGCCCAGTGGACAGGGAATTATACGAGCAGTACTTC. J is TRBJ2-5 and V is TRBV11-2; 8 positions match TRBD1. The tail of the sequence fits TRBJ2-7 better, so the J call may be wrong. Germline CDR1 is SGHAT and CDR2 is FQNNGV. This CDR3 has 15 amino acids.

CDR3 nucleotides: TGCAGCGGGACACCCCACGGAGATGAGCAGTTCTTC. Translated: CSGTPHGDEQFF. The rearrangement joins TRBV20-1 to TRBJ2-1; maybe TRBD1 (6 bases). The CDR3 spans 12 residues. The germline CDR1 and CDR2 sequences are DFQATT and SNEGSKA (reference sequence).

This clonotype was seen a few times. Here the CDR3 reads CASSLAPGQGSQEQYF. The CDR3 DNA sequence: TGCGCCAGCAGCTTGGCCCCCGGACAGGGGTCACAAGAGCAGTACTTC. This rearrangement joins TRBV5-1 to TRBJ2-7; 9 bases fit TRBD1. The CDR3 extends over 16 amino acids. The V gene's germline CDR1 is SGHRS and CDR2 YFSETQ. The V and J ends lost 0 bases and 7 bases, in that order; junction bases with no gene match: 11.

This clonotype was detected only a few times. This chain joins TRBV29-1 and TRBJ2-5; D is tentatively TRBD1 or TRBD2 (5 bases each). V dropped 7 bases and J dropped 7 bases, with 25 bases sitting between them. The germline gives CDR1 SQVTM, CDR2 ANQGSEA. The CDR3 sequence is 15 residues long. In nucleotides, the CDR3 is TGCAGCGCTGGGCGAGGGCGAGGGGATAGTCGGACCCAGTACTTC. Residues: CSAGRGRGDSRTQYF.

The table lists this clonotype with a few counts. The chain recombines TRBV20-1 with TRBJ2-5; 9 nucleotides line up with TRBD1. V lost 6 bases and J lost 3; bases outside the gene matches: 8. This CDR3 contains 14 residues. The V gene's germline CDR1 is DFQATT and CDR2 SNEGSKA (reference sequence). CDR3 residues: CSAKTGGIKETQYF. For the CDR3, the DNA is TGCAGTGCGAAAACAGGGGGCATTAAAGAGACCCAGTACTTC.

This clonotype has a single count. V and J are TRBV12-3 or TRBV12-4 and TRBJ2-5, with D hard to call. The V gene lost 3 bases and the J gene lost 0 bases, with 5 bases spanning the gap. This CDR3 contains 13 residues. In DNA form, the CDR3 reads TGTGCCAGCAGTTTGAAACACCAAGAGACCCAGTACTTC. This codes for CASSLKHQETQYF.

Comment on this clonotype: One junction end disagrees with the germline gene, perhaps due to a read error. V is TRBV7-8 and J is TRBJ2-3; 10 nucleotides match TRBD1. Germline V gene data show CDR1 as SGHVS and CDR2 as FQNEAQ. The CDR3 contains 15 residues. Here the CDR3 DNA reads TGTGCCAGCAGCTTAGGGGACAGGGGTACAGATACGCGGTATTTT. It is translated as CASSLGDRGTDTRYF. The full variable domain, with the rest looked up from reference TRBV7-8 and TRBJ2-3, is GAGVSQSPRYKVAKRGQDVALRCDPISGHVSLFWYQQALGQGPEFLTYFQNEAQLDKSGLPSDRFFAERPEGSVSTLKIQRTQQEDSAVYLCASSLGDRGTDTRYFGPGTRLTVL.

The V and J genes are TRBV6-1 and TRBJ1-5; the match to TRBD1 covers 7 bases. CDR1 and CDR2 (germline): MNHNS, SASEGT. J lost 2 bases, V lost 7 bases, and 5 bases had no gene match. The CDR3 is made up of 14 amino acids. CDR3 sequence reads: CASNPTGGNQPQHF. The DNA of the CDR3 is TGTGCCAGCAACCCTACAGGGGGCAATCAGCCCCAGCATTTT.

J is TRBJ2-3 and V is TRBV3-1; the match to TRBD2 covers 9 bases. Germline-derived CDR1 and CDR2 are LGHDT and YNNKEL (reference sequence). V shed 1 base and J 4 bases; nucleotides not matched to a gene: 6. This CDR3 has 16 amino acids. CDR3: CASSQGPTSGADTQYF. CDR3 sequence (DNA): TGTGCCAGCAGCCAAGGACCGACTAGCGGCGCAGATACGCAGTATTTT.

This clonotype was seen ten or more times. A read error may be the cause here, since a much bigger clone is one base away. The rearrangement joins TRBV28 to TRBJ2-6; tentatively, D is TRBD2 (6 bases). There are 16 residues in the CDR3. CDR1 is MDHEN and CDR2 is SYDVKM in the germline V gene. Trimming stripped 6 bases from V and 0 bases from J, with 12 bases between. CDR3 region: CASRLDGSSGANVLTF. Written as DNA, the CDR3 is TGTGCCAGCAGACTGGACGGGAGCTCTGGGGCCAACGTCCTGACTTTC.